The 3 T cell receptor beta chains given below trace back to one sample, sequenced in a study of blood T cell repertoires in COVID-19. Generated by immunoSEQ multiplex PCR, the TCRdb table keeps only in-frame clones and is missing some. The table lists roughly 60,000 clones, more than 65% of them singletons, with approximately 8.9% in the top ten. The specimen was peripheral blood. Source of these receptors: a man older than 75 with COVID-19, enrolled during active disease.

The rearrangement links TRBV6-6 to TRBJ1-1, with D possibly TRBD1 on 6 matching bases. This CDR3 has 15 residues. V lost 0 bases to trimming and J lost 4 bases, with 12 bases between them. The germline V gene encodes CDR1 MNHNY and CDR2 SVGAGI (reference sequence). CDR3 in DNA: TGTGCCAGCAGTTACTCGGCAGGGGTGGTCACTGAAGCTTTCTTT. It encodes CASSYSAGVVTEAFF.

The chain has TRBV6-5 and TRBJ1-2, with D perhaps TRBD1 (6 bases). V dropped 4 bases and J dropped 1 base, with 10 bases sitting between them. The CDR3 is made up of 14 amino acids. Germline CDR1 reads MNHEY; CDR2 reads SVGAGI. The CDR3, as DNA: TGTGCCAGCAGTTTAAACAGGGATAACTATGGCTACACCTTC. This codes for CASSLNRDNYGYTF.

The sample holds a few counts of this clone. V gene TRBV5-4 combines with J gene TRBJ1-1, with 9 bases lining up with TRBD1. CDR3 length: 16 residues. V gave up 1 base and J gave up 4 bases; unmatched junction bases: 8. The germline CDR1 and CDR2 sequences are SGHNT and YYREEE (reference sequence). CDR3 region: CASSLTGGVSGTEAFF. The DNA for the CDR3 is TGTGCCAGCAGCTTGACAGGGGGCGTTTCGGGCACTGAAGCTTTCTTT.